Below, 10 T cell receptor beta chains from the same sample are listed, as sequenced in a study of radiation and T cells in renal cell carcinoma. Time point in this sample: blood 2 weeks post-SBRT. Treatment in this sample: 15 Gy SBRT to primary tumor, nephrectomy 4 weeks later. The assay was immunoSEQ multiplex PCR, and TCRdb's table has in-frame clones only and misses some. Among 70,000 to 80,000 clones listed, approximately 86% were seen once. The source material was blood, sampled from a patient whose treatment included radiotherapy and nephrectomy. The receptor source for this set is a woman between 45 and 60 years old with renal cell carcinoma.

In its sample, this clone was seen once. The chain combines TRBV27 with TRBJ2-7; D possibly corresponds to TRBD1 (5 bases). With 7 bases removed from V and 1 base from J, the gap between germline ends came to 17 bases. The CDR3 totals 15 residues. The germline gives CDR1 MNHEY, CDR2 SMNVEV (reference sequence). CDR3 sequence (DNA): TGTGCCAGCAAGACCCAGGGCCGACAATCCTACGAGCAGTACTTC. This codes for CASKTQGRQSYEQYF.

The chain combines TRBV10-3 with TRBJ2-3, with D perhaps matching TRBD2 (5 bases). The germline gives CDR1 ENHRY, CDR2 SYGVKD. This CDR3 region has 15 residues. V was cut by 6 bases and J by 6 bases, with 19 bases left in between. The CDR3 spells CAIRGAGSPGDTQYF. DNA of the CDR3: TGTGCCATCAGAGGCGCAGGAAGTCCGGGGGATACGCAGTATTTT.

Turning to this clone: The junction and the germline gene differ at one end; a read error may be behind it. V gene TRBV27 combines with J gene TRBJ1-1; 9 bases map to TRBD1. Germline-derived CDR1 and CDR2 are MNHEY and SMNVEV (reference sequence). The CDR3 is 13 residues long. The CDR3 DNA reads TGTGCCAGCAGTTTAAGACAGGGGGTAACCCAAAGCTTT. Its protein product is CASSLRQGVTQSF.

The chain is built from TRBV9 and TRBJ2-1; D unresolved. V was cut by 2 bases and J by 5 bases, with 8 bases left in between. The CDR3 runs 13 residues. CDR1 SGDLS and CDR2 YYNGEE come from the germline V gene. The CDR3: CASSVSWDNEQFF. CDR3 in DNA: TGTGCCAGCAGCGTCTCTTGGGACAATGAGCAGTTCTTC.

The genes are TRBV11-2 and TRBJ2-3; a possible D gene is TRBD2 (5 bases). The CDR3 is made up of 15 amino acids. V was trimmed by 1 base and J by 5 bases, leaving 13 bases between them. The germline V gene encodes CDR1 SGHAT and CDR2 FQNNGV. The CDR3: CASSLGTRRLDTQYF. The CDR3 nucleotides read TGTGCCAGCAGCTTAGGAACTAGACGACTAGATACGCAGTATTTT.

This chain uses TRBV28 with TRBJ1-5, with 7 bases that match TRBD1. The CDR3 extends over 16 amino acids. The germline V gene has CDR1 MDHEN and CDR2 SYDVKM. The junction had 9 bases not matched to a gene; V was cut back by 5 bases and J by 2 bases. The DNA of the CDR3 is TGTGCCAGCAGTCCCTCGTCTCAGGGGGGCAATCAGCCCCAGCATTTT. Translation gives CASSPSSQGGNQPQHF.

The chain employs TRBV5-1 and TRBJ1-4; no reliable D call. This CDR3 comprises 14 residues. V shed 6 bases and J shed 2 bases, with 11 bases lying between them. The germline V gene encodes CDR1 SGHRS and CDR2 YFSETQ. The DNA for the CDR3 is TGCGCCAGCAAACTAGTAGCCACTAATGAAAAACTGTTTTTT. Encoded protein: CASKLVATNEKLFF. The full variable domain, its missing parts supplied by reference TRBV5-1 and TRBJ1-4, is KAGVTQTPRYLIKTRGQQVTLSCSPISGHRSVSWYQQTPGQGLQFLFEYFSETQRNKGNFPGRFSGRQFSNSRSEMNVSTLELGDSALYLCASKLVATNEKLFFGSGTQLSVL.

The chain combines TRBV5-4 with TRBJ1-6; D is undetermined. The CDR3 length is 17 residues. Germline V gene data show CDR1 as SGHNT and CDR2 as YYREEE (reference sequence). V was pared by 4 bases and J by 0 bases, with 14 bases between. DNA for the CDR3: TGTGCCAGCAGCGTCAAGACATTCCTCTCCTATAATTCACCCCTCCACTTT. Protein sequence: CASSVKTFLSYNSPLHF.

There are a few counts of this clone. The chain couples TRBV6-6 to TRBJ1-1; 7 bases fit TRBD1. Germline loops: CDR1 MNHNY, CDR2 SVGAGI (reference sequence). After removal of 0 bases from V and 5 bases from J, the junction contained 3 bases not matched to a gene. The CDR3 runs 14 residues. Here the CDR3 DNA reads TGTGCCAGCAGTTACTCTACAGGGGAAACTGAAGCTTTCTTT. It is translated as CASSYSTGETEAFF.

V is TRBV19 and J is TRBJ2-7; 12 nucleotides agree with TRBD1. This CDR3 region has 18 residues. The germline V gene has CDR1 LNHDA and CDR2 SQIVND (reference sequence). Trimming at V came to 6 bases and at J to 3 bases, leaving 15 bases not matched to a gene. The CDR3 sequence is CASSRGPGQGAMGYEQYF. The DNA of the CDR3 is TGTGCCAGTAGCCGAGGACCGGGACAGGGGGCGATGGGCTACGAGCAGTACTTC. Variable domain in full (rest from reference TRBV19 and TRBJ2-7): DGGITQSPKYLFRKEGQNVTLSCEQNLNHDAMYWYRQDPGQGLRLIYYSQIVNDFQKGDIAEGYSVSREKKESFPLTVTSAQKNPTAFYLCASSRGPGQGAMGYEQYFGPGTRLTVT.